This T cell receptor (beta chain) was sequenced during a study of OX40 agonist ivuxolimab in advanced cancers. About the research overall: Every 2 weeks, patients received ivuxolimab intravenously, dosed at 0.01 to 10 mg/kg. Partial responses were observed in three patients, of whom one had hepatocellular carcinoma and two had cutaneous melanoma.

CDR3 length: 16 residues. V was cut by 6 bases and J by 0 bases, with 15 bases left in between. Germline loops: CDR1 ENHRY, CDR2 SYGVKD. Profiling relied on immunoSEQ multiplex PCR, and the TCRdb table lists in-frame clones only, not all of them. The table includes 75,000 to 100,000 clones, more than 70% detected once. General study points: The authors did not determine the antigen specificity of the expanded peripheral T cells.

For this clone: Its antigen is not known.

This chain joins TRBV10-3 and TRBJ1-3, with D possibly matching TRBD1 (5 bases). Sequenced here: CD4+ or CD8+ T cells sorted from blood, sampled in a trial of the OX40 agonist ivuxolimab. This TCR was sampled from an adult with an advanced solid tumor such as melanoma, head and neck, liver or kidney cancer. The DNA of the CDR3 is TGTGCCATCAGCCAGGGTGTATCGGGCTCTGGAAACACCATATATTTT. Its protein product is CAISQGVSGSGNTIYF.